This entry lists 24 T cell receptor beta chains sequenced from one sample in a study of blood T cells in healthy people across ages. Sample-barcoded 5' priming and a J-beta primer mix drove a second PCR of roughly 6 to 12 cycles. TCRdb re-derived calls from the 5' RACE reads in MiXCR, one entry per CDR3 protein. The repertoire consists of hundreds of thousands of distinct CDR3 sequences, with about 61% occurring once and the leading ten covering under 30%. Material: blood. The receptors shown here come from a man in his forties in good health.

This chain links TRBV20-1 with TRBJ2-3; possibly TRBD1 or TRBD2 for D (5 bases each). With 7 bases removed from V and 6 bases from J, the gap between germline ends came to 20 bases. Looked up from germline, CDR1 is DFQATT and CDR2 is SNEGSKA (reference sequence). There are 14 residues in the CDR3. CDR3 coding DNA: TGCAGTGTCCCTTGGGACCTAACACAGGATACGCAGTATTTT. It encodes CSVPWDLTQDTQYF.

The V gene is TRBV11-2, the J gene TRBJ2-7; 8 bases match TRBD2. Trimming at V came to 1 base and at J to 0 bases, leaving 5 bases not matched to a gene. This CDR3 contains 16 residues. CDR1 is SGHAT and CDR2 is FQNNGV in the germline V gene. The CDR3 region has the DNA TGTGCCAGCAGCTTAGTACTAGCGGCGAGCTCCTACGAGCAGTACTTC. This translates into CASSLVLAASSYEQYF.

The gene calls are TRBV7-2 and TRBJ2-4; 9 positions agree with TRBD2. The DNA end favors TRBJ2-7, so the J call may be wrong. The CDR3 is made up of 17 amino acids. Per germline, CDR1 SGHTA and CDR2 FQGNSA. CDR3 sequence: CASSLRLAGRGAYEQYF. DNA for the CDR3: TGTGCCAGCAGCTTAAGGCTAGCGGGACGGGGGGCTTACGAGCAGTACTTC.

CDR3 DNA: TGTGCCAGCAGCTTAGAAAGTGGCAGGGGTTTGTCCTACGAGCAGTACTTC. Protein product: CASSLESGRGLSYEQYF. The chain couples TRBV7-2 to TRBJ2-7; a possible D gene is TRBD1 (6 bases). The CDR3 extends over 17 amino acids. Germline CDR1 SGHTA, CDR2 FQGNSA. V was clipped by 1 base and J by 1 base, with 17 bases between them.

J is TRBJ2-3 and V is TRBV6-6; 12 positions agree with TRBD2. This CDR3 is 16 amino acids long. Germline V gene data show CDR1 as MNHNY and CDR2 as SVGAGI (reference sequence). V trimming: 7 bases; J trimming: 5 bases; junction bases outside the gene matches: 10. The CDR3 DNA follows: TGTGCCAGCACCTACTCCCTAGCGGGGGGGCAAGATACGCAGTATTTT. Translation: CASTYSLAGGQDTQYF.

The chain uses TRBV27 and TRBJ2-1, with D perhaps matching TRBD1 (6 bases). The CDR3 has 14 amino acids. CDR1 and CDR2 from the germline V gene are MNHEY and SMNVEV (reference sequence). The ends were cut back, 6 bases at V and 6 bases at J, with 15 bases in the middle. In DNA, the CDR3 is TGTGCCAGCAGAATCATCGGGACACTCAATGAGCAGTTCTTC. Translating gives CASRIIGTLNEQFF.

This clonotype has only a few counts. V usage is TRBV28 and J usage is TRBJ2-5; 10 bases are a match to TRBD2. Germline V gene sequence: CDR1 MDHEN, CDR2 SYDVKM. The CDR3 is 15 residues long. J was trimmed by 5 bases and V by 3 bases; bases with no gene match: 6. The CDR3: CASSLGASGGETQYF. The CDR3 bases are TGTGCCAGCAGTTTGGGTGCTAGCGGGGGTGAGACCCAGTACTTC.

This chain joins TRBV12-3 or TRBV12-4 and TRBJ2-1; 10 nucleotides align to TRBD1. The closer fit of TRBJ2-7 to the DNA end suggests the J call may be wrong. The CDR3 has 16 amino acids. CDR3 nucleotides: TGTGCCAGCAGTTTAGCGACAGGGGGCTGGGGCAATGAGCAGTACTTC. Translation: CASSLATGGWGNEQYF.

V usage is TRBV25-1 and J usage is TRBJ2-4; a possible D gene is TRBD2 (6 bases). The J call may be mistaken, given a closer DNA end match to TRBJ2-5. The length of the CDR3 is 15 residues. Germline CDR1 is MGHDK and CDR2 is SYGVNS. CDR3 nucleotide sequence: TGTGCCAGCAGTGAAAGGGCGGGGCCCCAAGAGACCCAGTACTTC. Protein: CASSERAGPQETQYF.

This clonotype has more than one count but fewer than ten. The chain carries TRBV5-1 and TRBJ2-1, with D tentatively TRBD1 (5 bases). The end of the DNA aligns better with TRBJ2-7, so the J call may be wrong. The CDR3 has 16 amino acids. Per the germline V gene, CDR1 is SGHRS and CDR2 is YFSETQ. The CDR3 region has the DNA TGCGCCAGCAGCTTGGAACGGCAGGGATCCTACAATGAGCAGTACTTC. Its translation: CASSLERQGSYNEQYF.

This chain connects TRBV20-1 to TRBJ1-1; D perhaps matches TRBD1 (5 bases). The CDR3 spans 16 residues. The germline CDR1 and CDR2 sequences are DFQATT and SNEGSKA (reference sequence). Trimming left V 4 bases short and J 1 base short, with 19 bases between. The CDR3 sequence: CSANLKKDKTNTEAFF. In DNA, the CDR3 is TGCAGTGCTAATCTTAAGAAGGACAAGACGAACACTGAAGCTTTCTTT.

In its sample, this clonotype was seen once. The chain has TRBV6-5 and TRBJ2-2; D perhaps matches TRBD1 (6 bases). The germline V and J ends were trimmed by 6 bases and 3 bases, with 11 bases remaining between them. There are 14 residues in the CDR3. CDR1 and CDR2 (germline): MNHEY, SVGAGI. The CDR3 sequence is CASRQQGYTGELFF. DNA for the CDR3: TGTGCCAGCAGACAACAGGGATACACCGGGGAGCTGTTTTTT.

The chain couples TRBV7-2 to TRBJ2-6; D call uncertain. There are 17 residues in the CDR3. V lost 3 bases and J lost 0, with 12 bases in between. The germline CDR1 and CDR2 sequences are SGHTA and FQGNSA. The DNA for the CDR3 is TGTGCCAGCAGCTTTAAGCTTAGGGCCTCTGGGGCCAACGTCCTGACTTTC. Translating gives CASSFKLRASGANVLTF.

This clonotype came up many times. The gene calls are TRBV7-2 and TRBJ2-5; a possible D gene is TRBD2 (5 bases). This CDR3 has 15 residues. Germline values: CDR1 SGHTA, CDR2 FQGNSA. V lost 0 bases, J lost 2 bases, and 10 bases lay in between. The CDR3 nucleotides read TGTGCCAGCAGCTTAGCTGCGACTACACAAGAGACCCAGTACTTC. Residues: CASSLAATTQETQYF.

This clonotype was counted at least ten times. V gene TRBV7-2 combines with J gene TRBJ2-3; maybe TRBD2 (5 bases). Germline-derived CDR1 and CDR2 are SGHTA and FQGNSA. This CDR3 has 15 residues. V gave up 1 base and J gave up 4 bases, with 12 bases separating them. The CDR3 bases are TGTGCCAGCAGCTTAGGGGTTCCGAGGGCAGATACGCAGTATTTT. This codes for CASSLGVPRADTQYF.

This clonotype was recorded once. The V gene is TRBV6-2 or TRBV6-3, the J gene TRBJ2-7; 11 bases match TRBD2. This CDR3 contains 15 residues. Germline CDR1 is MNHEY and CDR2 is SVGEGT. V shed 2 bases and J 5 bases; nucleotides not matched to a gene: 5. The CDR3 loop is CASSYEGTSGDEQYF. For the CDR3, the DNA is TGTGCCAGCAGTTACGAAGGGACTAGCGGCGACGAGCAGTACTTC.

This clonotype was found a few times. This chain joins TRBV5-6 and TRBJ2-7; weak D call: TRBD1 (7 bases). The V end lost 4 bases, the J end lost 2 bases, and 19 bases lay between the germline ends. Germline values: CDR1 SGHDT, CDR2 YYEEEE. The CDR3 is 16 amino acids. CDR3: CASSPGQTRTTYEQYF. The CDR3 DNA reads as TGTGCCAGCAGCCCGGGACAGACTAGGACCACCTACGAGCAGTACTTC.

The chain uses TRBV29-1 and TRBJ2-1; 7 bases are a match to TRBD1. There are 11 residues in the CDR3. V was pared by 7 bases and J by 6 bases, with 3 bases of the junction left unmatched. Per germline, CDR1 SQVTM and CDR2 ANQGSEA. The CDR3 DNA reads as TGCAGCGCCTACAGGGGCAATGAGCAGTTCTTC. Translation: CSAYRGNEQFF.

The chain has TRBV6-5 and TRBJ2-5; D gene unclear. Trimming took off 6 bases at V and 7 bases at J, with 15 bases between the two ends. The CDR3 length is 13 residues. Germline V gives CDR1 MNHEY, CDR2 SVGAGI. CDR3 in amino acids: CASRPLWEGTQYF. The CDR3 DNA follows: TGTGCCAGCAGACCCTTATGGGAAGGGACCCAGTACTTC.

V and J are TRBV7-9 and TRBJ2-5; D may be TRBD2 (6 bases). Germline CDR1 SEHNR, CDR2 FQNEAQ (reference sequence). The length of the CDR3 is 13 residues. Trimming pared 5 bases from V and 3 bases from J, leaving 10 bases between. The CDR3 nucleotides are TGTGCCAGCAGCGGGGGGTCAAAAGAGACCCAGTACTTC. Protein: CASSGGSKETQYF.

As to this clonotype: An end of the junction differs from the germline gene, which may be a read error. The gene calls are TRBV3-1 and TRBJ2-3; tentative D call: TRBD2 (6 bases). Per the germline V gene, CDR1 is LGHDT and CDR2 is YNNKEL (reference sequence). This CDR3 spans 12 amino acids. CDR3 in amino acids: CASSQGGDTQYF. The DNA for the CDR3 is TGCGCCAGCAGCCAGGGAGGTGATACGCAGTATTTT.

The chain recombines TRBV2 with TRBJ2-1, with a weak D call TRBD2 (5 bases). The V and J ends lost 6 bases and 2 bases respectively, with 14 bases between them. The CDR3 covers 15 residues. Germline V gene lookup returns CDR1 SNHLY and CDR2 FYNNEI. The CDR3 sequence is CASSADYSTYNEQFF. CDR3 coding DNA: TGTGCCAGCAGCGCAGACTACTCCACCTACAATGAGCAGTTCTTC. Complete variable domain (other parts from reference TRBV2 and TRBJ2-1): EPEVTQTPSHQVTQMGQEVILRCVPISNHLYFYWYRQILGQKVEFLVSFYNNEISEKSEIFDDQFSVERPDGSNFTLKIRSTKLEDSAMYFCASSADYSTYNEQFFGPGTRLTVL.

The gene calls are TRBV4-1 and TRBJ2-7; 9 bases are a match to TRBD1. Germline CDR1 and CDR2: MGHRA and YSYEKL. This CDR3 is 16 amino acids long. Germline trimming cut 3 bases from V and 2 bases from J; bases unmatched to any gene: 8. CDR3 in DNA: TGCGCCAGCAGCCAGTCTTGGACAGGGGCCACCTACGAGCAGTACTTC. Encoded protein: CASSQSWTGATYEQYF.

Only one count was recorded for this clonotype. This chain connects TRBV6-2 or TRBV6-3 to TRBJ2-1; 11 bases are shared with TRBD2. The CDR3 is 17 residues long. In germline, CDR1 is MNHEY, CDR2 SVGEGT. The trim removed 6 bases at V and 6 bases at J, leaving 13 bases unmatched. CDR3 sequence: CASRHSGASGGSNEQFF. The CDR3 DNA reads as TGTGCCAGCAGACACTCGGGGGCTAGCGGGGGGAGCAATGAGCAGTTCTTC.